Below, one T cell receptor (beta chain) is given with its context. This sample is part of a study of T cells after yellow fever vaccination. Germline lookup yields CDR1 SGHVS and CDR2 FQNEAQ. This CDR3 region has 16 residues. V lost 3 bases, J lost 2 bases, and 15 bases lay in between. TCRdb re-called the 5' RACE reads with MiXCR, one entry per CDR3 protein. The table has hundreds of thousands of distinct CDR3 sequences, 7.5% to 9.5% seen once. The input for sequencing was CD4+ T cells sorted from PBMCs, taken 5 days after the yellow fever booster vaccination. The TCR sequence derives from a man in his late teens or twenties who received the YFV17D yellow fever vaccine. V usage is TRBV7-8 and J usage is TRBJ2-3; D gene unclear. The chain's CDR3 is CASSFPEYGFTDTQYF. The CDR3 coding sequence is TGTGCCAGCAGCTTTCCGGAGTACGGATTCACAGATACGCAGTATTTT.